The T cell receptor (beta chain) under discussion was sequenced for a study of CD4+ T cells in melanoma. Study-wide results and limits: CD8+ T cell, macrophage and B cell function reportedly correlated with neoantigen-specific CD4+ T cells. Diverse differentiation states were reported for melanoma neoantigen-specific CD4+ T cells.

There are 13 residues in the CDR3. In germline, CDR1 is DFQATT, CDR2 SNEGSKA (reference sequence). The V and J ends lost 3 bases and 5 bases, in that order; junction bases with no gene match: 6. TCRdb's table, derived via immunoSEQ multiplex PCR, lists solely in-frame clones and lacks some. This sample carries approximately 5,000 clones, about 70% of them seen once, and the ten largest clones take about 23%. This clone has a handful of counts. Its specificity is not known. This receptor was taken from a human donor with melanoma. This chain links TRBV20-1 with TRBJ2-5; TRBD2 agrees at 7 bases. The specimen sequenced was cells from a culture (not recorded whether cultured in vitro). The CDR3 DNA follows: TGCAGTGCTAGTCCACTAGCGAGGGAGACCCAGTACTTC. This sequence encodes CSASPLARETQYF.